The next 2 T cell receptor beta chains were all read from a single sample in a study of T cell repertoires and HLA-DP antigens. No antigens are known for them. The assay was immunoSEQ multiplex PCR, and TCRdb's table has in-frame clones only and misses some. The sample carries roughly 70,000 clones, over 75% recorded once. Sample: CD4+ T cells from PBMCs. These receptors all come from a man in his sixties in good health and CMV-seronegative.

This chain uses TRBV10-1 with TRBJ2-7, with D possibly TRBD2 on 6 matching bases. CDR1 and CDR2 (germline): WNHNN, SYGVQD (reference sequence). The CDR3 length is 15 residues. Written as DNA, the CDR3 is TGCGCCAGCAGCCCGCGGGGTTTCCGCTCCTGCGAGCAGTACGTC. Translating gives CASSPRGFRSCEQYV.

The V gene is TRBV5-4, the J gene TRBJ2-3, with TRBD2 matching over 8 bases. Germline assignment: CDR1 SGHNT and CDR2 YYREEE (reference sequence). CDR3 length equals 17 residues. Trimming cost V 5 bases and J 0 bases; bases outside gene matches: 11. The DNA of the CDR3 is TGTGCCAGCAGACTGATGACTAGCGTATCTAGCACAGATACGCAGTATTTT. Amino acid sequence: CASRLMTSVSSTDTQYF. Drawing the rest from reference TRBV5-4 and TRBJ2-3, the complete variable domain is ETGVTQSPTHLIKTRGQQVTLRCSSQSGHNTVSWYQQALGQGPQFIFQYYREEENGRGNFPPRFSGLQFPNYSSELNVNALELDDSALYLCASRLMTSVSSTDTQYFGPGTRLTVL.